What follows are 2 T cell receptor beta chains derived from one specimen sequenced in a study of shared clonotypes between healthy human individuals (dated by TCRdb to about 2020). The method behind the library was the immunoSEQ multiplex PCR assay. Entries here come from immuneACCESS through TCRdb and include only in-frame sequences with V and J called. Some clones fail to appear in such tables; in the studies checked, an unresolved V gene covers under half of the shortfall, and the cause of the remainder is unknown. This sample lists around 480,000 clones; 75% to 80% were detected once. The ten largest clonotypes hold approximately 12% of the sample. Source material: PBMCs. These receptor sequences come from a woman between 40 and 55 years old in good health. Some clones in this sample may be carry-over from other donors' samples.

The rearrangement joins TRBV7-9 to TRBJ1-5; maybe TRBD1 (5 bases). V was pared by 2 bases and J by 4 bases, with 9 bases between. The CDR3 is made up of 14 amino acids. The germline CDR1 and CDR2 sequences are SEHNR and FQNEAQ (reference sequence). This CDR3 reads CASSLPGWNQPQHF. The CDR3 DNA reads TGTGCCAGCAGCTTACCAGGGTGGAATCAGCCCCAGCATTTT. The variable domain in full, completed from reference TRBV7-9 and TRBJ1-5, reads DTGVSQNPRHKITKRGQNVTFRCDPISEHNRLYWYRQTLGQGPEFLTYFQNEAQLEKSRLLSDRFSAERPKGSFSTLEIQRTEQGDSAMYLCASSLPGWNQPQHFGDGTRLSIL.

The chain is built from TRBV2 and TRBJ2-2; 7 bases are a match to TRBD1. J gave up 2 bases and V 6 bases, and 3 bases lay outside the gene matches. Germline CDR1 and CDR2: SNHLY and FYNNEI. CDR3 size: 14 residues. The CDR3: CASRRGLNTGELFF. In DNA, the CDR3 is TGTGCCAGCAGGAGGGGGCTCAACACCGGGGAGCTGTTTTTT.